This TCR beta chain appears in the sequencing data of a study of spatial heterogeneity in lung cancer. Whole-study context: Sequencing consistently turned up more beta-chain sequences than alpha-chain sequences.

Study-level findings and limits: Ubiquitous expanded tumor TCRs were seen in blood more at resection than at follow-up.

Germline V gene data show CDR1 as SGHRS and CDR2 as YFSETQ. The CDR3 extends over 12 amino acids. V shed 10 bases, J shed 3 bases, and the junction held 6 bases outside the gene matches. This clonotype appeared many times. What it recognizes is unknown. The sample's time point: sample taken at primary tumor resection. Whole RNA from tumor, nontumor lung or frozen PBMC was sequenced unsorted. TCRdb used MiXCR to reprocess the 5' RACE reads, holding one entry per CDR3 protein. The data contain roughly 100,000 distinct CDR3 sequences, approximately 8.5% of them singletons. This TCR came from a male donor with early-stage non-small cell lung cancer. The chain recombines TRBV5-1 with TRBJ1-2; 7 positions match TRBD1. Here the sequenced sample was PBMCs, taken at surgery. CDR3 bases: TGCGCCTCAGGGACAGTACACTATGGCTACACCTTC. Its translation is CASGTVHYGYTF.